This TCR beta chain stems from a study of radiation and T cells in renal cell carcinoma. Points from the study as a whole: In blood, top tumor clones expanded by 2 weeks, shrinking by 4.

The assay was immunoSEQ multiplex PCR, and TCRdb's table has in-frame clones only and misses some. The sample includes roughly 170,000 clones, about nine tenths of them seen just once. The time point was: blood 4 weeks post-SBRT, at nephrectomy. Specified treatment: 15 Gy SBRT to primary tumor, nephrectomy 4 weeks later. Nephrectomy followed 15 Gy stereotactic body radiation by 4 weeks. V was shortened by 1 base and J by 0 bases, with 1 base between the two germline ends. Germline V CDR1 and CDR2: LGHNA, YNFKEQ. CDR3 length: 14 amino acids. As concerns this clone: No antigen is known for it.

This sequence originates from a woman between 50 and 59 years old with renal cell carcinoma. This chain joins TRBV4-2 and TRBJ2-6, with D unresolved. This material consisted of blood, taken from a patient whose treatment included radiotherapy and nephrectomy. The CDR3: CASSQASGANVLTF. CDR3 DNA sequence: TGTGCCAGCAGCCAAGCCTCTGGGGCCAACGTCCTGACTTTC.